This T cell receptor beta chain was sequenced in a study of shared clonotypes between healthy human individuals. Only in-frame clones appear in the TCRdb table, and some are missing; sequencing was by immunoSEQ multiplex PCR. Here the sample spans about 1.9 million clones, 80% to 95% being singletons. CD45RO-negative cells were positively selected for CCR7, leaving out terminally differentiated effector memory CD45RA+ cells. Donors were healthy HIV-negative adults without recently reported acute infections or vaccinations. The clonotype was recovered from a man younger than 35 in good health. Some clones in this sample may be carry-over from other donors' samples. The sequenced sample was naive CD8+ T cells from PBMCs.

The CDR3 loop reads CASSVTPGGNNEQFF. DNA of the CDR3: TGTGCCAGCAGCGTAACCCCGGGAGGAAACAATGAGCAGTTCTTC. The genes are TRBV9 and TRBJ2-1; 7 bases are shared with TRBD2. With 1 base clipped from V and 5 bases from J, the junction kept 6 bases outside the gene matches. The CDR3 runs 15 residues. CDR1 is SGDLS and CDR2 is YYNGEE in the germline V gene. Together with reference TRBV9 and TRBJ2-1, the CDR3 gives the full variable domain: DSGVTQTPKHLITATGQRVTLRCSPRSGDLSVYWYQQSLDQGLQFLIQYYNGEERAKGNILERFSAQQFPDLHSELNLSSLELGDSALYFCASSVTPGGNNEQFFGPGTRLTVL.